This T cell receptor beta chain was recovered during a study of blood T cell repertoires in COVID-19. J gave up 6 bases and V 7 bases, and 19 bases lay outside the gene matches. In germline, CDR1 is LNHDA, CDR2 SQIVND (reference sequence). The length of the CDR3 is 17 residues. Method: immunoSEQ multiplex PCR; TCRdb's copy keeps in-frame clones and lacks some. The sample lists some 40,000 clones, about 90% occurring once. This sequence was found in a woman aged 25 to 39 in a cohort sampled during active COVID-19. The sample consisted of peripheral blood. The rearrangement links TRBV19 to TRBJ2-3, with TRBD2 matching over 7 bases. CDR3 DNA: TGTGCCAGTACCTCCGAGGGCGGGAGTATTCGGCCCGATACGCAGTATTTT. It is translated as CASTSEGGSIRPDTQYF.